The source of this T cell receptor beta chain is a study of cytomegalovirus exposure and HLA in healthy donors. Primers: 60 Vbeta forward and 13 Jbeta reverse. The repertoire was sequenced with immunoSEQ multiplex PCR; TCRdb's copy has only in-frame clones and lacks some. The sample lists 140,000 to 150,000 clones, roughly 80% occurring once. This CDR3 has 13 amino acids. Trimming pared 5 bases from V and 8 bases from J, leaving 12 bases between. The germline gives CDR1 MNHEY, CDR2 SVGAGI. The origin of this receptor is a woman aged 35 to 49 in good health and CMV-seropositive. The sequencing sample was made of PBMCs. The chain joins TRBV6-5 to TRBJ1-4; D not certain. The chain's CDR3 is CASSAGSWEKLFF. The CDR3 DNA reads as TGTGCCAGCAGTGCGGGGTCATGGGAAAAACTGTTTTTT.